Presented here are 11 T cell receptor beta chains from one specimen sequenced in a study of blood T cell repertoires in COVID-19. Generated by immunoSEQ multiplex PCR, the TCRdb table keeps only in-frame clones and is missing some. The table shows over 95,000 clones, with 80% to 90% occurring only once. The sequencing sample was made of peripheral blood. The origin of the receptors is a human donor with acute or convalescent COVID-19. The donor label of this sample is uncertain.

This chain uses TRBV5-4 with TRBJ2-3, with 9 nucleotides matching TRBD1. Germline V gene sequence: CDR1 SGHNT, CDR2 YYREEE (reference sequence). The junction had 6 bases not matched to a gene; V was cut back by 2 bases and J by 2 bases. The CDR3 covers 16 residues. The CDR3 nucleotides read TGTGCCAGCAGCTTCGACAGGGGGGGATACACAGATACGCAGTATTTT. It is translated as CASSFDRGGYTDTQYF.

The chain is built from TRBV5-8 and TRBJ1-2, with D uncertain. This CDR3 comprises 14 residues. Trimming stripped 0 bases from V and 6 bases from J, with 12 bases between. Germline V gene data show CDR1 as SGHTS and CDR2 as YDEGEE. The CDR3 protein is CASSLAGWEHGYTF. The CDR3, as DNA: TGTGCCAGCAGCTTGGCGGGATGGGAGCATGGCTACACCTTC.

The gene calls are TRBV28 and TRBJ2-7, with 11 bases that match TRBD2. The V segment lost 5 bases and the J segment 3 bases; nucleotides outside the gene matches: 6. The length of the CDR3 is 15 residues. CDR1 is MDHEN, CDR2 SYDVKM, per germline. The DNA for the CDR3 is TGTGCCAGCAGTCTAATAGCGGGAGGGGTCTACGAGCAGTACTTC. It codes for CASSLIAGGVYEQYF.

The genes are TRBV28 and TRBJ2-3, with a possible D match to TRBD2 (5 bases). Germline CDR1 reads MDHEN; CDR2 reads SYDVKM. Trimming left V 5 bases short and J 1 base short, with 16 bases between. The CDR3 is 16 amino acids. CDR3 DNA: TGTGCCAGCAGTACCCCCGCAGCCGGGGGCACAGATACGCAGTATTTT. This encodes CASSTPAAGGTDTQYF.

The chain couples TRBV6-2 or TRBV6-3 to TRBJ1-5; D is undetermined. CDR3 length equals 14 residues. The V end was cut by 2 bases, the J end by 5 bases, with 10 bases between. The germline V gene encodes CDR1 MNHEY and CDR2 SVGEGT. The CDR3 protein is CASSYGLRDQPQHF. The DNA for the CDR3 is TGTGCCAGCAGTTACGGCCTCCGGGATCAGCCCCAGCATTTT.

The V call is TRBV12-3 or TRBV12-4, the J call TRBJ2-3; a weak D match, TRBD2 (5 bases). V was trimmed by 3 bases and J by 3 bases, leaving 7 bases between them. The length of the CDR3 is 13 residues. This CDR3 reads CASSFPGTDTQYF. CDR3 sequence (DNA): TGTGCCAGCAGTTTCCCGGGGACAGATACGCAGTATTTT.

The chain couples TRBV7-2 to TRBJ2-3; D is uncertain. The V gene's germline CDR1 is SGHTA and CDR2 FQGNSA. Trimming took off 0 bases at V and 4 bases at J, with 8 bases between the two ends. The CDR3 is 14 residues long. The CDR3 reads CASSLASPPDTQYF. In DNA form, the CDR3 reads TGTGCCAGCAGCTTAGCTTCCCCTCCAGATACGCAGTATTTT.

This clone has a single count. V gene TRBV5-5 combines with J gene TRBJ2-5; TRBD2 matches 12 bases. The CDR3 sequence is 16 residues long. The germline CDR1 and CDR2 sequences are SGHKS and YYEKEE (reference sequence). With V trimmed by 4 bases and J by 7 bases, 11 bases remained unmatched. CDR3 sequence reads: CASSIRTSGTLGTQYF. The CDR3 DNA is TGTGCCAGCAGCATCAGGACTAGCGGGACCTTGGGGACCCAGTACTTC.

Concerning this clone: At one end the junction does not follow the germline gene, possibly because of a read error. This chain connects TRBV9 to TRBJ2-3, with 8 nucleotides matching TRBD2. Germline loops: CDR1 SGDLS, CDR2 YYNGEE. The CDR3 extends over 13 amino acids. This CDR3 reads CASSKRREDRLHF. The CDR3 DNA follows: TGTGCCAGCAGCAAGAGGCGGGAGGACCGGTTGCATTTT.

The chain combines TRBV5-4 with TRBJ2-7, with TRBD2 matching over 12 bases. Unmatched junction bases numbered 6, after V lost 3 bases and J lost 2 bases. This CDR3 is 16 amino acids long. Per the germline V gene, CDR1 is SGHNT and CDR2 is YYREEE (reference sequence). For the CDR3, the DNA is TGTGCCAGCAGCTGGGGACTAGCGGGCCCCCCCTACGAGCAGTACTTC. It yields the protein CASSWGLAGPPYEQYF. The whole variable domain, filled in from reference TRBV5-4 and TRBJ2-7, reads ETGVTQSPTHLIKTRGQQVTLRCSSQSGHNTVSWYQQALGQGPQFIFQYYREEENGRGNFPPRFSGLQFPNYSSELNVNALELDDSALYLCASSWGLAGPPYEQYFGPGTRLTVT.

V usage is TRBV9 and J usage is TRBJ1-4; D is perhaps TRBD1 (5 bases). Germline lookup yields CDR1 SGDLS and CDR2 YYNGEE. The CDR3 extends over 13 amino acids. Trimming removed 2 bases from V and 5 bases from J, with 7 bases in between. The DNA for the CDR3 is TGTGCCAGCAGCGTCCGGGGGAATGAAAAACTGTTTTTT. This gives the protein CASSVRGNEKLFF.